A single sample gave rise to the 11 T cell receptor beta chains below, sequenced in a study of CD4 T cells in relation to SARS-CoV-2 and coronaviruses (dated by TCRdb to the early 2020s). CD4+ T cells from unexposed donors were collected before the COVID-19 pandemic (2011-2018). The EasySep CD4+ T cell isolation kit was used to isolate CD4+ T cells once the cultures had run for approximately ten days. Library construction relied on the immunoSEQ multiplex PCR assay. TCRdb holds this immuneACCESS table with in-frame rearrangements only. Some clones are missing; in checked studies, unresolved V genes explain under half, and the rest has no known cause. Across this sample there are some 21,000 clones, with about four fifths seen only once. Together, the top ten hold approximately 15% of the sample. Antigen specificity for these receptors is unknown. The source material was CD4+ T cells from PBMCs, cultured in vitro. The receptor set was obtained from a human donor in good health.

The rearrangement joins TRBV5-1 to TRBJ1-2; D is undetermined. V was pared by 0 bases and J by 8 bases, with 11 bases between. CDR1 is SGHRS, CDR2 YFSETQ, per germline. The CDR3 is 13 residues long. DNA of the CDR3: TGCGCCAGCAGCTTGGCGGCCGGAGGGGGCTACACCTTC. It translates to CASSLAAGGGYTF. Drawing the rest from reference TRBV5-1 and TRBJ1-2, the complete variable domain is KAGVTQTPRYLIKTRGQQVTLSCSPISGHRSVSWYQQTPGQGLQFLFEYFSETQRNKGNFPGRFSGRQFSNSRSEMNVSTLELGDSALYLCASSLAAGGGYTFGSGTRLTVV.

The J gene is TRBJ1-6, the V gene TRBV19; the D gene is possibly TRBD1 (6 bases). Trimming cost V 4 bases and J 10 bases, with 11 bases left between them. The CDR3 runs 13 residues. The germline CDR1 and CDR2 sequences are LNHDA and SQIVND (reference sequence). CDR3 residues: CASSNWDNSPLHF. DNA for the CDR3: TGTGCCAGTAGTAACTGGGACAACTCACCCCTCCACTTT.

V gene TRBV10-2 combines with J gene TRBJ2-1, with D hard to call. V was cut by 1 base and J by 10 bases, with 8 bases left in between. This CDR3 spans 12 amino acids. CDR1 WSHSY and CDR2 SAAADI come from the germline V gene. In DNA form, the CDR3 reads TGCGCCAGCAGTGAGTTTCTTAGGGAGCAGTTCTTC. Translated: CASSEFLREQFF.

This rearrangement joins TRBV10-3 to TRBJ1-6, with 7 bases lining up with TRBD1. The CDR3 extends over 12 amino acids. The V gene's germline CDR1 is ENHRY and CDR2 SYGVKD. V lost 10 bases to trimming and J lost 10 bases; unmatched junction nucleotides: 7. The CDR3 bases are TGTGCCAGAGGACAGGTAACCTCACCCCTCCACTTT. Residues: CARGQVTSPLHF.

The chain carries TRBV6-5 and TRBJ1-2; D call uncertain. Trimming pared 6 bases from V and 0 bases from J, leaving 11 bases between. Germline V lookup: CDR1 MNHEY, CDR2 SVGAGI. This CDR3 is built from 14 residues. The DNA of the CDR3 is TGTGCCAGCAGAGGTCCCCAGGCTAACTATGGCTACACCTTC. Amino acid sequence: CASRGPQANYGYTF.

This clone is a singleton in its sample. The chain links TRBV18 to TRBJ2-6, with 7 bases matching TRBD1. The CDR3 is 15 residues long. In germline, CDR1 is KGHSH, CDR2 LQKENI. V was clipped by 8 bases and J by 0 bases; unmatched bases: 4. CDR3 nucleotide sequence: TGTGCCAGCCAGACAGGGACCTCTGGGGCCAACGTCCTGACTTTC. It translates to CASQTGTSGANVLTF.

The chain carries TRBV9 and TRBJ2-1; TRBD2 aligns across 7 bases. Germline V CDR1 and CDR2: SGDLS, YYNGEE. This CDR3 is 15 amino acids long. Trimming removed 4 bases from V and 0 bases from J; junction bases left unmatched: 4. Here the CDR3 reads CASSPIAGSYNEQFF. Written as DNA, the CDR3 is TGTGCCAGCAGCCCAATAGCGGGCTCCTACAATGAGCAGTTCTTC. Based on the CDR3 plus reference TRBV9 and TRBJ2-1, the full variable domain is DSGVTQTPKHLITATGQRVTLRCSPRSGDLSVYWYQQSLDQGLQFLIQYYNGEERAKGNILERFSAQQFPDLHSELNLSSLELGDSALYFCASSPIAGSYNEQFFGPGTRLTVL.

The chain carries TRBV2 and TRBJ2-7; D not resolved. With 7 bases removed from V and 6 bases from J, the gap between germline ends came to 16 bases. Per the germline V gene, CDR1 is SNHLY and CDR2 is FYNNEI. The CDR3 runs 13 residues. This CDR3 reads CASNRPLESEQYF. The CDR3 DNA follows: TGTGCCAGCAACCGGCCATTGGAGTCCGAGCAGTACTTC.

The rearrangement links TRBV9 to TRBJ2-3; TRBD1 matches at 8 bases. The CDR3 extends over 12 amino acids. V was clipped by 3 bases and J by 9 bases; unmatched bases: 3. Germline V gene data show CDR1 as SGDLS and CDR2 as YYNGEE. CDR3 in amino acids: CASSGTGKTQYF. The CDR3 region has the DNA TGTGCCAGCAGCGGGACAGGGAAAACGCAGTATTTT.

The V call is TRBV7-9, the J call TRBJ1-2, with D uncertain. The CDR3 has 15 residues. Germline assignment: CDR1 SEHNR and CDR2 FQNEAQ (reference sequence). V was clipped by 3 bases and J by 4 bases, with 15 bases between them. The CDR3 loop is CASSFQLSYSYGYTF. CDR3 nucleotides: TGTGCCAGCAGCTTTCAGCTCTCCTATTCCTATGGCTACACCTTC.

The sample holds a few counts of this clone. The CDR3 protein is CAISEPPEEGGELFF. As DNA, the CDR3 is TGTGCCATCAGTGAGCCACCGGAGGAAGGGGGGGAGCTGTTTTTT. The gene calls are TRBV10-3 and TRBJ2-2; the D gene is possibly TRBD2 (5 bases). V lost 2 bases, J lost 8 bases, and 15 bases lay in between. Germline CDR1 and CDR2: ENHRY and SYGVKD. The CDR3 contains 15 residues.